The rows below give T cell receptor beta chains drawn from one sample of a study of resident and recirculating memory T cells in vitiligo. Using immunoSEQ multiplex PCR, the repertoire was profiled, and TCRdb retains in-frame clones only, with some absent. The data hold 70,000 or so clones, with approximately 90% observed a single time. Specimen: blood. These receptors came from a male donor with vitiligo. CDR3s include the opening cysteine and the closing phenylalanine or tryptophan. The D gene is left open where the match is weak.

len | j_gene | d_gene | v_gene | CDR3nt | CDR3aa
19 | TRBJ2-7 | TRBD1 | TRBV4-3 | TGCGCCAGCAGCCAAGATTGGCCAAAAGGGACAGGGAATATTTACGAGCAGTACTTC | CASSQDWPKGTGNIYEQYF
12 | TRBJ2-5 | - | TRBV5-1 | TGCGCCAGCAGCTCGGGGGTAGAGACCCAGTACTTC | CASSSGVETQYF
13 | TRBJ2-2 | - | TRBV9 | TGTGCCAGCGGGCCGGGACTTACCGGGGAGCTGTTTTTT | CASGPGLTGELFF
15 | TRBJ2-1 | - | TRBV13 | TGTGCCAGCAGCTTAGGACTTCCAGGTAGGAATGAGCAGTTCTTC | CASSLGLPGRNEQFF
12 | TRBJ2-7 | - | TRBV27 | TGTGCCAGCAGTCCTCTCGGGAACGAGCAGTACTTC | CASSPLGNEQYF
13 | TRBJ1-3 | TRBD1 | TRBV30 | TGTGCCGGAAATACAGGGGGCAGAAACACCATATATTTT | CAGNTGGRNTIYF
15 | TRBJ2-1 | TRBD1 | TRBV27 | TGTGCCAGCACCCGAGATTGGACAGGGATCAATGAGCAGTTCTTC | CASTRDWTGINEQFF
15 | TRBJ1-3 | - | TRBV7-2 | TGTGCCAGCAGTTTAGACAGGCGCTCTGGAAACACCATATATTTT | CASSLDRRSGNTIYF
13 | TRBJ1-1 | TRBD1 | TRBV5-1 | TGCGCCAGCACCCGACAGGGAGACACTGAAGCTTTCTTT | CASTRQGDTEAFF
16 | TRBJ1-1 | TRBD1 | TRBV11-1 | TGTGCCAGCAGCTTAGGACAGACAGGGAGTTCCACTGAAGCTTTCTTT | CASSLGQTGSSTEAFF
13 | TRBJ2-7 | - | TRBV28 | TGTGCCAGCAGGCACGGACAGTCCTACGAGCAGTACTTC | CASRHGQSYEQYF
14 | TRBJ2-3 | - | TRBV13 | TGTGCCAGCAGGCCCCAGTCCGGGTCAGATACGCAGTATTTT | CASRPQSGSDTQYF
15 | TRBJ2-7 | TRBD2 | TRBV6-5 | TGTGCCAGCAGTTACTCGACTAGCGGTTCCTACGAGCAGTACTTC | CASSYSTSGSYEQYF